The T cell receptor beta chain under discussion was sequenced for a study of T cells in Graves' hyperthyroidism and ophthalmopathy. RNA transcripts provided the source from which TCR beta CDR3 regions were amplified. An initial round of RT-PCR targeting the TCR CDR3 relied on the HTBI primer set. TCRdb reanalysed the multiplex PCR reads using MiXCR and keeps one entry per CDR3 protein. The repertoire holds 140,000 or so distinct CDR3 sequences, 22% seen once, with about 67% in the top ten. Study results and caveats: Before onset, by a median of 6.5 months, the model predicted ophthalmopathy.

Exclusion of a patient resulted from uncontrolled infection, other autoimmune disease, pregnancy or lactation. Before ophthalmopathy appeared, progressors gave blood at initial hyperthyroidism diagnosis. Germline CDR1 is LNHDA and CDR2 is SQIVND (reference sequence). The CDR3 length is 14 residues. Trimming took off 3 bases at V and 2 bases at J, with 11 bases between the two ends. In this sample, this clonotype turned up many times. Its cognate antigen is unknown. The source material was blood. The source is a woman between 50 and 59 years old with Graves' hyperthyroidism that later progressed to Graves' ophthalmopathy. The V gene is TRBV19, the J gene TRBJ2-7; D gene uncertain. The CDR3 sequence is CASSIRESAYEQYF. Here the CDR3 DNA reads TGTGCCAGTAGTATCCGAGAGTCCGCCTACGAGCAGTACTTC.